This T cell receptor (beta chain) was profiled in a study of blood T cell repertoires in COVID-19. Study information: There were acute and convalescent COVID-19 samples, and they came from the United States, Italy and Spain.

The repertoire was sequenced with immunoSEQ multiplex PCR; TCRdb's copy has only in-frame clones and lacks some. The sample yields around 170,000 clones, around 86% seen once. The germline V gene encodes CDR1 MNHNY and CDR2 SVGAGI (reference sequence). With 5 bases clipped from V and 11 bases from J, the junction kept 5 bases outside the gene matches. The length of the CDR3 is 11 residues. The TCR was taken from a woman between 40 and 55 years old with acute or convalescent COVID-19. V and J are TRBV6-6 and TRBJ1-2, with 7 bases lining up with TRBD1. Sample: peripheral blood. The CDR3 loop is CASSPDREYTF. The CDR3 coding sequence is TGTGCCAGCAGTCCAGACAGGGAATACACCTTC.